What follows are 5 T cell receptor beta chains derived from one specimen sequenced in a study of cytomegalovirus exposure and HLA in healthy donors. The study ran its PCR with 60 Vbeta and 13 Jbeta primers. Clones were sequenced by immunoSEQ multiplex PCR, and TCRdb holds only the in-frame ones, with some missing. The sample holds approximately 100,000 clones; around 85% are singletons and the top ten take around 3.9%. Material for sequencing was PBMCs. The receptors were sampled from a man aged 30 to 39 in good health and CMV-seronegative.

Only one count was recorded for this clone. The CDR3: CASSQKTEVYEQYF. CDR3 DNA: TGTGCCAGCAGCCAGAAGACAGAGGTCTACGAGCAGTACTTC. The chain has TRBV7-9 and TRBJ2-7; the D gene is possibly TRBD1 (5 bases). V lost 5 bases and J lost 3, with 14 bases in between. The V gene's germline CDR1 is SEHNR and CDR2 FQNEAQ (reference sequence). The CDR3 consists of 14 residues. Together with reference TRBV7-9 and TRBJ2-7, the CDR3 gives the full variable domain: DTGVSQNPRHKITKRGQNVTFRCDPISEHNRLYWYRQTLGQGPEFLTYFQNEAQLEKSRLLSDRFSAERPKGSFSTLEIQRTEQGDSAMYLCASSQKTEVYEQYFGPGTRLTVT.

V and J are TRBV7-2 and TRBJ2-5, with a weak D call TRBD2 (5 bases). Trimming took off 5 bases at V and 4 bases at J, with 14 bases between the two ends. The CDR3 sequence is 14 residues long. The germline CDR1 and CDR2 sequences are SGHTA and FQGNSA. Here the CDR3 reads CASSPGVAPETQYF. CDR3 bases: TGTGCCAGCAGCCCCGGGGTAGCCCCAGAGACCCAGTACTTC.

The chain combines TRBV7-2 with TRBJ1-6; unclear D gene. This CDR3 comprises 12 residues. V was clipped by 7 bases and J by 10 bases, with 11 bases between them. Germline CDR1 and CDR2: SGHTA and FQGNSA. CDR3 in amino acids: CASTMAGSPLHF. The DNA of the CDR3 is TGTGCCAGCACTATGGCGGGGTCACCCCTCCACTTT.

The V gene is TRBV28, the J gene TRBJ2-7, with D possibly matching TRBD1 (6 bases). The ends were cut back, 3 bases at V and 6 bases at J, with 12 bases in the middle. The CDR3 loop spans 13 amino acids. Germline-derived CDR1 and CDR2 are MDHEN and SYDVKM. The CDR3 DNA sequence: TGTGCCAGCAGTTTCAGGGCAGGGGCCGAGCAGTACTTC. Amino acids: CASSFRAGAEQYF.

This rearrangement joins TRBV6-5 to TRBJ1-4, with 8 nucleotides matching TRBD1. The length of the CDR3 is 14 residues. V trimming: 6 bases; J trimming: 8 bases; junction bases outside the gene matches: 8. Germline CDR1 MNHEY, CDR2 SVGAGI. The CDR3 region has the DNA TGTGCCAGCAGATTAGGACAGGGCAGGGAAAAACTGTTTTTT. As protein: CASRLGQGREKLFF.